Each of the 15 T cell receptor beta chains below was sequenced from the same sample in a study of shared clonotypes between healthy human individuals. Data came from immunoSEQ multiplex PCR; TCRdb stores just in-frame clones and leaves some out. Of 230,000 or so clones in the sample, about 69% were seen once. The sequenced sample was memory CD4+ T cells sorted from blood. The subset is: CD45RA-negative fraction. The origin of the receptors is a young man in good health.

CDR3 amino acids: CASSLGWGDGEQYF. The CDR3 DNA sequence: TGTGCCAGCAGCTTAGGATGGGGCGACGGCGAGCAGTACTTC. V usage is TRBV11-3 and J usage is TRBJ2-7, with D perhaps matching TRBD1 (5 bases). Trimming removed 1 base from V and 6 bases from J, with 13 bases in between. There are 14 residues in the CDR3. In germline, CDR1 is SGHNT, CDR2 YENEEA.

CDR3 loop: CASSDRSDYYGYTF. CDR3 sequence (DNA): TGTGCCAGCAGTGACCGGAGCGACTACTATGGCTACACCTTC. The gene calls are TRBV5-6 and TRBJ1-2, with D unresolved. The CDR3 covers 14 residues. V lost 5 bases to trimming and J lost 3 bases, with 14 bases between them. CDR1 and CDR2 from the germline V gene are SGHDT and YYEEEE.

The chain is built from TRBV19 and TRBJ1-1; no clear D gene. Trimming took 3 bases from V and 2 from J, leaving 10 bases between them. Germline V CDR1 and CDR2: LNHDA, SQIVND (reference sequence). CDR3 length: 14 residues. CDR3 sequence: CASSMWQSNTEAFF. The CDR3 DNA reads TGTGCCAGTAGTATGTGGCAATCCAACACTGAAGCTTTCTTT.

The rearrangement links TRBV27 to TRBJ2-7, with 9 bases identical to TRBD1. Germline V CDR1 and CDR2: MNHEY, SMNVEV (reference sequence). Trimming at V came to 5 bases and at J to 4 bases, leaving 6 bases not matched to a gene. CDR3 length: 14 residues. The chain's CDR3 is CASSPRDRVYEQYF. The CDR3 nucleotides read TGTGCCAGCAGTCCCCGGGACAGGGTGTACGAGCAGTACTTC.

This clone was counted many times. The rearrangement uses TRBV6-6 and TRBJ2-3; 11 bases agree with TRBD2. CDR1 MNHNY and CDR2 SVGAGI come from the germline V gene (reference sequence). CDR3 length: 16 residues. V was pared by 6 bases and J by 4 bases, with 9 bases of the junction left unmatched. The CDR3 sequence is CASSPLAGGVSDTQYF. The CDR3 DNA follows: TGTGCCAGCAGCCCCCTAGCGGGAGGTGTATCAGATACGCAGTATTTT.

CDR3 region: CAISDRTSGGYEQYF. CDR3 nucleotide sequence: TGTGCCATCAGTGACAGGACTAGCGGAGGGTACGAGCAGTACTTC. The J gene is TRBJ2-7, the V gene TRBV10-3; 10 bases are shared with TRBD2. The V gene's germline CDR1 is ENHRY and CDR2 SYGVKD. J was trimmed by 4 bases and V by 3 bases; bases with no gene match: 6. The CDR3 totals 15 residues.

Only a few counts were recorded for this clone. The chain is built from TRBV5-1 and TRBJ1-2; 12 bases map to TRBD1. J gave up 4 bases and V 6 bases, and 7 bases lay outside the gene matches. The CDR3 consists of 15 residues. The germline CDR1 and CDR2 sequences are SGHRS and YFSETQ. This CDR3 reads CASTGTGGGRYGYTF. The CDR3, as DNA: TGCGCCAGCACCGGGACAGGGGGCGGCCGCTATGGCTACACCTTC.

This clone was counted between two and nine times. The chain recombines TRBV19 with TRBJ2-2; TRBD1 might be the D (5 bases). Germline V gene sequence: CDR1 LNHDA, CDR2 SQIVND (reference sequence). The length of the CDR3 is 16 residues. Trimming pared 7 bases from V and 6 bases from J, leaving 21 bases between. CDR3 in DNA: TGTGCCAGTAATCAGGGTCCGGACACAGGTCCCGGGGAGCTGTTTTTT. This encodes CASNQGPDTGPGELFF.

This clone was detected a few times. This chain's CDR3 is CASSLGPVGSSYEQYF. The CDR3 nucleotides are TGTGCCAGCAGCTTAGGGCCAGTGGGGAGCTCCTACGAGCAGTACTTC. The chain joins TRBV11-2 to TRBJ2-7; possible D gene TRBD2, 5 bases. This CDR3 spans 16 amino acids. V was shortened by 1 base and J by 0 bases, with 13 bases between the two germline ends. Germline CDR1 and CDR2: SGHAT and FQNNGV.

Regarding this clone: A read error may be the cause here, since a much bigger clone is one base away. At the DNA level, this CDR3 is encoded by other sequences in the same sample as well. The chain couples TRBV20-1 to TRBJ2-3; the D is unclear. The CDR3 contains 11 residues. From germline, CDR1 is DFQATT and CDR2 SNEGSKA (reference sequence). In DNA, the CDR3 is TGCAGTGCTAGATTCCCAGACACGCAGTATTTT. This sequence encodes CSARFPDTQYF.

The rearrangement links TRBV5-4 to TRBJ2-7; 9 bases are shared with TRBD1. J gave up 9 bases and V 5 bases, and 12 bases lay outside the gene matches. CDR1 and CDR2 (germline): SGHNT, YYREEE (reference sequence). This CDR3 comprises 14 residues. DNA of the CDR3: TGTGCCAGCAGTCTACGGGACAGGGATCTGGGGCAGTACTTC. The encoded protein is CASSLRDRDLGQYF. The variable domain in full, completed from reference TRBV5-4 and TRBJ2-7, reads ETGVTQSPTHLIKTRGQQVTLRCSSQSGHNTVSWYQQALGQGPQFIFQYYREEENGRGNFPPRFSGLQFPNYSSELNVNALELDDSALYLCASSLRDRDLGQYFGPGTRLTVT.

This rearrangement joins TRBV29-1 to TRBJ2-7, with D hard to call. Germline CDR1 reads SQVTM; CDR2 reads ANQGSEA. The V end lost 4 bases, the J end lost 2 bases, and 9 bases lay between the germline ends. CDR3 size: 12 residues. CDR3 residues: CSVGSPAYEQYF. CDR3 DNA: TGCAGCGTTGGCAGTCCCGCCTACGAGCAGTACTTC.

The V call is TRBV7-7, the J call TRBJ2-1; 16 nucleotides agree with TRBD2. Losses at the gene ends were 5 bases for V and 10 bases for J; bases not matched to a gene: 8. The CDR3 runs to 16 residues. Germline CDR1 is SSHAT and CDR2 is FNYEAQ (reference sequence). DNA of the CDR3: TGTGCCAGCAGCCCGGGCGGGGGACTAGCGGGAGGGGAGCAGTTCTTC. It is translated as CASSPGGGLAGGEQFF.

This clone was detected only a few times. The chain has TRBV27 and TRBJ2-6, with D uncertain. Germline CDR1 MNHEY, CDR2 SMNVEV (reference sequence). This CDR3 region has 15 residues. The ends were cut back, 7 bases at V and 0 bases at J, with 10 bases in the middle. This CDR3 is CASISMSSGANVLTF. For the CDR3, the DNA is TGTGCCAGCATTTCTATGAGCTCTGGGGCCAACGTCCTGACTTTC.

CDR3 nucleotides: TGCGCCAGCAGCTTGAGTCTTCTAGCGGCCCAAGAGACCCAGTACTTC. Residues: CASSLSLLAAQETQYF. V gene TRBV5-1 combines with J gene TRBJ2-5; 7 nucleotides agree with TRBD2. V dropped 1 base and J dropped 1; count of bases not matched to a gene: 7. Germline loops: CDR1 SGHRS, CDR2 YFSETQ. CDR3 size: 16 residues.